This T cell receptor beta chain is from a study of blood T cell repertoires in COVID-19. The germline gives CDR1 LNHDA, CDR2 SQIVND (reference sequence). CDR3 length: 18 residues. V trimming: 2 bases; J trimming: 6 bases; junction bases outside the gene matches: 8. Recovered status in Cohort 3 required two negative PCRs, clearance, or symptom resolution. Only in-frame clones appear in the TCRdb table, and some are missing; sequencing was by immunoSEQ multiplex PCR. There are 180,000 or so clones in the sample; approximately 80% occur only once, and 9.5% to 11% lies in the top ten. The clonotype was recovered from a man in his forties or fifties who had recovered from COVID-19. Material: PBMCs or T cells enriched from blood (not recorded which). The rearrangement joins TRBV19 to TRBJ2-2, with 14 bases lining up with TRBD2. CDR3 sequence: CASSIQGLAGADPGELFF. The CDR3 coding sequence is TGTGCCAGTAGTATACAGGGACTAGCGGGAGCAGACCCCGGGGAGCTGTTTTTT. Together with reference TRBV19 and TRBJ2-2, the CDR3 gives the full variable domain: DGGITQSPKYLFRKEGQNVTLSCEQNLNHDAMYWYRQDPGQGLRLIYYSQIVNDFQKGDIAEGYSVSREKKESFPLTVTSAQKNPTAFYLCASSIQGLAGADPGELFFGEGSRLTVL.